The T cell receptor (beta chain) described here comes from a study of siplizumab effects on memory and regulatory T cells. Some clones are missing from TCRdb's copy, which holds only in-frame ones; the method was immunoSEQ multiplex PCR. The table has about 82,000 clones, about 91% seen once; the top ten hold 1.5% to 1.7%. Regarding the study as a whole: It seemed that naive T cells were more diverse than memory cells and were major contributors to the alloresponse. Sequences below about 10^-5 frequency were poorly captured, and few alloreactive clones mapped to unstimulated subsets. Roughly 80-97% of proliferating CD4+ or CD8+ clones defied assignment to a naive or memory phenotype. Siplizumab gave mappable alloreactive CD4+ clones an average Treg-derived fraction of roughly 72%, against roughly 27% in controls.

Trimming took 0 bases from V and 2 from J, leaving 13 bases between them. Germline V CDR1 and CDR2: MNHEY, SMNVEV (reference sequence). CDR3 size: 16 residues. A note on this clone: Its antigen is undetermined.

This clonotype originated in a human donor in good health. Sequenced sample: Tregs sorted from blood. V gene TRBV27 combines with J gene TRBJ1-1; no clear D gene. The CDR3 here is CASSLSSKAANTEAFF. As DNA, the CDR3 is TGTGCCAGCAGTTTATCGAGTAAGGCAGCCAACACTGAAGCTTTCTTT.